This T cell receptor (beta chain) is drawn from a study of post-analysis software for immune sequencing data. This CDR3 has 15 amino acids. V was clipped by 5 bases and J by 10 bases; unmatched bases: 9. Each TCR beta cDNA library carried unique molecular identifiers. Using its own MiXCR run on the PCR reads, TCRdb lists one record per CDR3 protein. The sample holds 180,000 or so distinct CDR3 sequences, about 30% seen once. As regards this clonotype: Its antigen is not known.

Study outcomes and limitations: Controls had lower frequencies than patients of roughly five TRBV segments, which included TRBV5-6, TRBV5-1 and TRBV20-1.

The source material was blood. The V call is TRBV12-3 or TRBV12-4, the J call TRBJ2-3, with 13 bases aligning to TRBD2. This receptor was obtained from a girl aged 2-17 years with multiple sclerosis. In DNA, the CDR3 is TGTGCCAGCAGTCCTACTAGCGGGAGGGCCGATGCGCAGTATTTT. Translated: CASSPTSGRADAQYF.